The rows below give T cell receptor beta chains drawn from one sample of a study of blood T cell repertoires in COVID-19. Assay: immunoSEQ multiplex PCR; the TCRdb copy retains only in-frame clones and omits some. The sample consists of about 39,000 clones, about 89% of them appearing once. The sample was peripheral blood. The receptors originated from a man aged 45-65 years with active COVID-19. Both conserved end residues are part of each CDR3. A D gene is named only where the DNA matches it firmly. For some rows the clone size is stated as once, few or many, or as a class when expanded; others skip it.

V gene,D gene,clone size,J gene,CDR3 protein,CDR3 DNA
TRBV10-2,NA,NA,TRBJ1-1,CASSQQRTEAFF,TGCGCCAGCAGTCAACAGAGAACTGAAGCTTTCTTT
TRBV9,NA,NA,TRBJ1-2,CASSEAPGVGYGYTF,TGTGCCAGCAGCGAAGCTCCCGGGGTGGGATATGGCTACACCTTC
TRBV19,TRBD1,NA,TRBJ2-2,CASSPPPGTGHTGELFF,TGTGCCAGTAGTCCCCCTCCCGGGACAGGGCACACCGGGGAGCTGTTTTTT
TRBV4-3,NA,NA,TRBJ2-1,CASSQDLRGEQFF,TGCGCCAGCAGCCAAGATCTAAGGGGAGAGCAGTTCTTC
TRBV2,TRBD2,NA,TRBJ2-7,CASGGLAGAYEQYF,TGTGCCAGCGGGGGACTAGCGGGGGCCTACGAGCAGTACTTC
TRBV4-3,TRBD1,NA,TRBJ1-2,CASSQNRGPGYYGYTF,TGCGCCAGCAGCCAAAACAGGGGGCCGGGATACTATGGCTACACCTTC
TRBV10-3,NA,NA,TRBJ2-5,CAITPGATAGETQYF,TGTGCCATCACTCCGGGAGCTACCGCGGGTGAGACCCAGTACTTC
TRBV5-1,TRBD1,NA,TRBJ2-3,CASSLATAGGSTDTQYF,TGCGCCAGCAGCTTGGCTACGGCAGGGGGCTCCACAGATACGCAGTATTTT
TRBV2,NA,NA,TRBJ1-5,CASPRQDNQPQHF,TGTGCCAGCCCCCGGCAGGACAATCAGCCCCAGCATTTT
TRBV7-8,NA,NA,TRBJ1-2,CASSFRSRGADGYTF,TGTGCCAGCAGCTTTAGAAGCAGGGGCGCCGATGGCTACACCTTC
TRBV7-9,NA,NA,TRBJ2-7,CASSVGTTASYEQYF,TGTGCCAGCAGCGTTGGGACAACAGCATCCTACGAGCAGTACTTC
TRBV5-1,NA,once,TRBJ1-1,CASSWGDGQWEAFF,TGCGCCAGCAGCTGGGGGGACGGGCAATGGGAAGCTTTCTTT
TRBV2,NA,NA,TRBJ1-1,CASSKDSTRNTEAFF,TGTGCCAGCAGTAAAGACAGTACAAGGAACACTGAAGCTTTCTTT
TRBV30,NA,NA,TRBJ1-1,CAWSVRDPEAFF,TGTGCCTGGAGTGTCAGGGATCCTGAAGCTTTCTTT
TRBV9,TRBD2,NA,TRBJ2-3,CASSVTERETDTQYF,TGTGCCAGCAGCGTAACTGAGCGGGAGACAGATACGCAGTATTTT
TRBV12-3/TRBV12-4,NA,few,TRBJ1-6,CASSLDGSPLHF,TGTGCCAGCAGTTTAGATGGCTCACCCCTCCACTTT
TRBV27,TRBD1,once,TRBJ1-2,CASSLSRTGRSYGYTF,TGTGCCAGCAGTTTAAGTCGGACAGGGAGGTCCTATGGCTACACCTTC
TRBV18,TRBD1,NA,TRBJ2-1,CASSPQTGGLPYNEQFF,TGTGCCAGCTCACCACAGACAGGGGGTCTACCATACAATGAGCAGTTCTTC
TRBV9,NA,NA,TRBJ2-3,CASSVATWGHTDTQYF,TGTGCCAGCAGCGTAGCTACTTGGGGGCACACAGATACGCAGTATTTT
TRBV30,NA,NA,TRBJ1-3,CAWSDPRGSSGNTIYF,TGTGCCTGGAGTGACCCCAGGGGTAGCTCTGGAAACACCATATATTTT
TRBV10-3,TRBD2,NA,TRBJ2-3,CAISRPSGKNEDTQYF,TGTGCCATCTCCCGGCCTAGCGGTAAAAACGAGGATACGCAGTATTTT
TRBV6-5,NA,NA,TRBJ1-2,CASSTDINYGYTF,TGTGCCAGCAGTACCGACATTAACTATGGCTACACCTTC
TRBV4-2,TRBD1,NA,TRBJ1-2,CASSHTSGQEIYGYTF,TGTGCCAGCAGCCATACCTCGGGACAGGAGATCTATGGCTACACCTTC
TRBV6-6,TRBD2,once,TRBJ2-7,CASSFGLVRYEQYF,TGTGCCAGCAGTTTTGGACTAGTGAGGTACGAGCAGTACTTC
TRBV5-6,TRBD1,NA,TRBJ1-2,CASSFGTGSGYTF,TGTGCCAGCAGCTTCGGGACAGGGAGTGGCTACACCTTC
TRBV30,NA,NA,TRBJ2-2,CAWSVTTQGNTGELFF,TGTGCCTGGAGTGTGACGACTCAAGGAAACACCGGGGAGCTGTTTTTT
TRBV7-9,TRBD2,NA,TRBJ2-5,CASSFPGLAGAETQYF,TGTGCCAGCAGCTTTCCGGGACTAGCGGGAGCCGAGACCCAGTACTTC
TRBV2,TRBD1,NA,TRBJ1-1,CASTRGAEGAVTEAFF,TGTGCCAGCACCCGAGGGGCAGAGGGGGCAGTCACTGAAGCTTTCTTT
TRBV18,TRBD1,once,TRBJ2-7,CASSPSRQGAYEQYF,TGTGCCAGCTCACCATCCCGACAGGGGGCGTACGAGCAGTACTTC
TRBV6-4,TRBD2,NA,TRBJ2-2,CASSELAGDTGELFF,TGTGCCAGCAGTGAGCTAGCGGGGGACACCGGGGAGCTGTTTTTT
TRBV2,NA,once,TRBJ1-2,CASSEGGEVGYTF,TGTGCCAGCAGTGAAGGGGGGGAGGTCGGCTACACCTTC
TRBV7-6,NA,NA,TRBJ1-4,CASSLWPGKEKLFF,TGTGCCAGCAGCTTATGGCCAGGGAAGGAAAAACTGTTTTTT
TRBV19,NA,NA,TRBJ1-5,CASKEGGAGQPQHF,TGTGCCAGTAAAGAGGGCGGGGCAGGCCAGCCCCAGCATTTT
TRBV29-1,NA,few,TRBJ1-2,CSGTLLSSNYGYTF,TGCAGCGGCACTTTGCTATCATCTAACTATGGCTACACCTTC
TRBV30,NA,NA,TRBJ1-1,CAWSVGGLNTEAFF,TGTGCCTGGAGTGTCGGAGGATTGAACACTGAAGCTTTCTTT
TRBV14,TRBD1,once,TRBJ2-6,CATARQQGTGANVLTF,TGTGCCACCGCCCGCCAACAGGGGACTGGGGCCAACGTCCTGACTTTC
TRBV27,NA,NA,TRBJ2-1,CASSLNTWFFNEQFF,TGTGCCAGCAGCCTGAATACTTGGTTTTTCAATGAGCAGTTCTTC
TRBV19,TRBD2,NA,TRBJ2-1,CASSITSGPSDEQFF,TGTGCCAGTAGTATAACTAGCGGGCCTTCCGATGAGCAGTTCTTC
TRBV24-1,TRBD1,NA,TRBJ2-1,CATSAKPGQGSYNEQFF,TGTGCCACCAGTGCTAAACCGGGACAGGGCTCCTACAATGAGCAGTTCTTC
TRBV3-1/TRBV3-2,NA,NA,TRBJ1-6,CASSRGMGARNSPLHF,TGTGCCAGCAGCCGTGGGATGGGGGCGCGAAATTCACCCCTCCACTTT
TRBV29-1,NA,NA,TRBJ1-1,CSVSAPNTEAFF,TGCAGCGTCAGCGCACCAAACACTGAAGCTTTCTTT
TRBV9,TRBD2,NA,TRBJ2-1,CASSVISGGLSYNEQFF,TGTGCCAGCAGCGTCATTAGCGGGGGCCTCTCCTACAATGAGCAGTTCTTC
TRBV5-1,NA,NA,TRBJ2-5,CASSLAGQANQETQYF,TGCGCCAGCAGCTTAGCGGGACAGGCGAACCAAGAGACCCAGTACTTC
TRBV6-5,NA,once,TRBJ2-7,CASLAKNYEQYF,TGTGCCAGCCTAGCCAAAAACTACGAGCAGTACTTC
TRBV7-9,NA,once,TRBJ1-5,CASSLDLQPQHF,TGTGCCAGCAGCTTAGACTTACAGCCCCAGCATTTT
TRBV7-9,NA,NA,TRBJ2-7,CASSVALPLTGFYEQYF,TGTGCCAGCAGCGTAGCCCTGCCCCTTACGGGATTCTACGAGCAGTACTTC
TRBV7-9,NA,NA,TRBJ1-2,CASSHGQREYGYTF,TGTGCCAGCAGCCATGGACAGAGGGAATATGGCTACACCTTC
TRBV6-2/TRBV6-3,NA,once,TRBJ2-1,CASSYSTQGGNEQFF,TGTGCCAGCAGTTACAGCACTCAGGGGGGCAATGAGCAGTTCTTC
TRBV7-9,NA,NA,TRBJ1-2,CASSLDEGGYTF,TGTGCCAGCAGCTTAGATGAGGGCGGCTACACCTTC
TRBV5-1,TRBD2,NA,TRBJ2-5,CASSFNLRTGGLAGGGETQYF,TGCGCCAGCAGCTTTAATCTTCGGACAGGGGGACTAGCGGGAGGTGGAGAGACCCAGTACTTC
TRBV5-1,TRBD1,NA,TRBJ1-2,CASSSPYRGEGYTF,TGCGCCAGCAGCTCCCCTTACAGGGGTGAAGGCTACACCTTC
TRBV15,NA,few,TRBJ2-6,CATSRDSGSGANVLTF,TGTGCCACCAGCAGAGATTCGGGGTCAGGGGCCAACGTCCTGACTTTC
TRBV5-1,NA,NA,TRBJ1-1,CASSATGYGTEAFF,TGCGCCAGCAGCGCCACAGGTTACGGCACTGAAGCTTTCTTT
TRBV6-5,TRBD1,NA,TRBJ1-2,CASSYSRTGGGYGYTF,TGTGCCAGCAGTTATTCCCGGACAGGTGGGGGCTATGGCTACACCTTC
TRBV18,NA,NA,TRBJ2-2,CASSPFAGTGELFF,TGTGCCAGCTCACCATTCGCAGGGACCGGGGAGCTGTTTTTT
TRBV11-3,TRBD1,NA,TRBJ2-1,CASSFSTGGEQFF,TGTGCCAGCAGCTTTTCCACAGGGGGCGAGCAGTTCTTC
TRBV10-1,NA,NA,TRBJ1-4,CASSESRAGDGKLFF,TGCGCCAGCAGTGAGTCCCGGGCAGGGGACGGAAAACTGTTTTTT
TRBV6-1,NA,NA,TRBJ1-4,CASSEMGAGLKLFF,TGTGCCAGCAGTGAAATGGGTGCAGGGCTGAAACTGTTTTTT
TRBV30,NA,NA,TRBJ1-1,CAWSGGGIGTEAFF,TGTGCCTGGAGTGGTGGAGGGATAGGGACTGAAGCTTTCTTT
TRBV2,TRBD1,NA,TRBJ1-2,CASSKRAGTGNYGYTF,TGTGCCAGCAGTAAGAGGGCCGGGACAGGGAACTATGGCTACACCTTC